This T cell receptor beta chain stems from a study of T cell responses to AZD1222 COVID-19 vaccine. Findings of the study overall: Among AZD1222 vaccinees, only six or seven were seropositive at baseline.

TCRdb's copy holds only in-frame clones and misses some; the assay was immunoSEQ multiplex PCR. The sample yields under 170,000 clones, more than 85% seen once. Trimming took off 0 bases at V and 7 bases at J, with 25 bases between the two ends. Germline CDR1 reads LGHDT; CDR2 reads YNNKEL (reference sequence). The CDR3 has 20 amino acids. Researchers grouped second doses given at about 4 or about 12 weeks into one pool. Concerning this clone: The antigen is not known.

This receptor was identified in an adult who received the AZD1222 COVID-19 vaccine. The material was peripheral blood, obtained 28 days after the second AZD1222 dose. The chain combines TRBV3-1 (or the pseudogene TRBV3-2) with TRBJ1-6, with a tentative D call TRBD1 (5 bases). Written as DNA, the CDR3 is TGTGCCAGCAGCCAAGATCGGTACTGGACATTAAATTCTTCCAATTCACCCCTCCACTTT. This encodes CASSQDRYWTLNSSNSPLHF.